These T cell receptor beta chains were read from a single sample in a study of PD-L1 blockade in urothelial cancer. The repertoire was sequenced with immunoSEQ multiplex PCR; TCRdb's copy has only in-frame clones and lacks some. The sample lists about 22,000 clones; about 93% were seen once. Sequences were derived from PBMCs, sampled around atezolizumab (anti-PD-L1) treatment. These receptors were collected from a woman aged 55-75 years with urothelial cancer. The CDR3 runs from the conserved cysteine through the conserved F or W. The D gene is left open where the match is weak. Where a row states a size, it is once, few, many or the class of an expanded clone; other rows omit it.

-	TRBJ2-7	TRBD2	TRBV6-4	TGTGCCAGCAGTGCCTTAGCGGGAATCGAAGGCGAGCAGTACTTC	CASSALAGIEGEQYF
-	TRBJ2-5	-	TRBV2	TGTGCCAGCAGTGAATTCCAGCGGGAGACCCAGTACTTC	CASSEFQRETQYF
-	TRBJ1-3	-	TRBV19	TGTGCCAGTAGTACCTACAGGGCGAACTCTGGAAACACCATATATTTT	CASSTYRANSGNTIYF
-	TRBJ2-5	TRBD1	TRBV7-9	TGTGCCAGCAGCTCCCTCCGGGACAGGGGGTCGGAGACCCAGTACTTC	CASSSLRDRGSETQYF
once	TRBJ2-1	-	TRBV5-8	TGTGCCAGCACCCGGAGCGGCCAGGAGTATGAGCAGTTCTTC	CASTRSGQEYEQFF
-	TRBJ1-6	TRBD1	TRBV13	TGTGCCAGCAGCTTATATGTACGTAGACAGGGGAAGACCTTACCGGGCTCACCCCTCCACTTT	CASSLYVRRQGKTLPGSPLHF
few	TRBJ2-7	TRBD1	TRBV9	TGTGCCAGCAGCTCGACAGGGGGCTTCGGCTACGAGCAGTACTTC	CASSSTGGFGYEQYF
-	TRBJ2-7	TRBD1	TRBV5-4	TGTGCCAGCAGCTTACAGGGGGAATACGAGCAGTACTTC	CASSLQGEYEQYF
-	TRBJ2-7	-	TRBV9	TGTGCCAGCAGCGTAACGGGGACTTCCTACGAGCAGTACTTC	CASSVTGTSYEQYF
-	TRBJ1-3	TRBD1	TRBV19	TGTGCCAGCTATGGGACAGAACTCCTAAGCTCTGGAAACACCATATATTTT	CASYGTELLSSGNTIYF
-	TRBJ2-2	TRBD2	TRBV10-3	TGTGCCACGACGACTCTAGCGGGAGGGAGGCACACCGGGGAGCTGTTTTTT	CATTTLAGGRHTGELFF
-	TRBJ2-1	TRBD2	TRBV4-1	TGCGCCAGCAGCCAAGAACCCGGGACTAGCGGGAGGCCGCATGAGCAGTTCTTC	CASSQEPGTSGRPHEQFF
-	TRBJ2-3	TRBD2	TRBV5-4	TGTGCCAGCAGCTCGGCGGGGGGCACAGATACGCAGTATTTT	CASSSAGGTDTQYF
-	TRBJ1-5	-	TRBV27	TGTGCCAGCAGTTCCCTCCAGTACCAGCCCCAGCATTTT	CASSSLQYQPQHF
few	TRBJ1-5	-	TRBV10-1	TGCGCCAGCATTACAGTAGAGGGGACAAGTAGCAATCAGCCCCAGCATTTT	CASITVEGTSSNQPQHF
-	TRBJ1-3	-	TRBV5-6	TGTGCCAGCAGCTTGGGCCAGGCGGGGACTGGAAACACCATATATTTT	CASSLGQAGTGNTIYF
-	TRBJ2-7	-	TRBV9	TGTGCCAGCAGCGTAGAAGCGGACCCCCTAGTGGAGCAGTACTTC	CASSVEADPLVEQYF
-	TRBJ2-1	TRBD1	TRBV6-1	TGTGCCAGCAGAACAGGGGGCAATGAGCAGTTCTTC	CASRTGGNEQFF
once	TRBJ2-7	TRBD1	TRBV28	TGTGCCAGCAGTTTTTACAGGGGAAGTGGCGAGCAGTACTTC	CASSFYRGSGEQYF
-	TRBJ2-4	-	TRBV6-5	TGTGCCAGCAGGCAGTTCGGGGAGGACATTCAGTACTTC	CASRQFGEDIQYF